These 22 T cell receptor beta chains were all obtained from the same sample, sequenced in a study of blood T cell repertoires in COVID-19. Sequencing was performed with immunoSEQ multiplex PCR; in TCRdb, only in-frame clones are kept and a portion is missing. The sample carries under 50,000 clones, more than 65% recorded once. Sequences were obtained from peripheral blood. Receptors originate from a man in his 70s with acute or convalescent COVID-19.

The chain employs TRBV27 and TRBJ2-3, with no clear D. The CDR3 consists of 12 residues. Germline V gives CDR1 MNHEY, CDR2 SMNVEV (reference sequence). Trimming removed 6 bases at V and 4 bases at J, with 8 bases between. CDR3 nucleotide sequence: TGTGCCAGCAGGGCCTGGCCAGATACGCAGTATTTT. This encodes CASRAWPDTQYF.

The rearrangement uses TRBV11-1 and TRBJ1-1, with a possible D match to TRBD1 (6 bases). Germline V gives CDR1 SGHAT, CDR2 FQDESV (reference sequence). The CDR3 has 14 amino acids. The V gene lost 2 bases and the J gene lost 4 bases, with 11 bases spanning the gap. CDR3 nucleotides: TGTGCCAGCAGCTTAAAAGGCAGGGGCACTGAAGCTTTCTTT. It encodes CASSLKGRGTEAFF.

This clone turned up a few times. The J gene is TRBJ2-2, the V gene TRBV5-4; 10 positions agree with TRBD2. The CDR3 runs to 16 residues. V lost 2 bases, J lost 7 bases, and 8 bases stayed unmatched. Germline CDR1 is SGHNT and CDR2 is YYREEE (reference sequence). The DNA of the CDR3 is TGTGCCAGCAGCTTAGGAGCGGGAGGGAGGTACGGGGAGCTGTTTTTT. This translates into CASSLGAGGRYGELFF.

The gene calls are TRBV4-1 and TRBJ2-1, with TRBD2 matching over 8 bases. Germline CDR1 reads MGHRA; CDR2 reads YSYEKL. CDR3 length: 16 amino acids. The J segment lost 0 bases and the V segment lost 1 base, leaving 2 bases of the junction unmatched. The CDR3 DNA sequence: TGCGCCAGCAGCCAAGTAGCGGGGAGCTCCTACAATGAGCAGTTCTTC. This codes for CASSQVAGSSYNEQFF.

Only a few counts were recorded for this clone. The CDR3 region is CATQGHGLAGNTIYF. In nucleotides, the CDR3 is TGTGCCACACAGGGCCACGGGCTTGCTGGAAACACCATATATTTT. V usage is TRBV24-1 and J usage is TRBJ1-3; a possible D gene is TRBD1 (6 bases). V was clipped by 10 bases and J by 2 bases, with 17 bases between them. The germline CDR1 and CDR2 sequences are KGHDR and SFDVKD. The CDR3 has 15 amino acids.

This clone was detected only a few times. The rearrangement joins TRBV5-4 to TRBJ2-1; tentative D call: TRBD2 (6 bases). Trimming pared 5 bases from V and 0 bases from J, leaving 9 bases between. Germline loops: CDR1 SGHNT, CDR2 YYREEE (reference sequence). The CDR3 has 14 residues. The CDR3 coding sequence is TGTGCCAGCAGTGGAGGGAGCTCCTACAATGAGCAGTTCTTC. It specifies CASSGGSSYNEQFF.

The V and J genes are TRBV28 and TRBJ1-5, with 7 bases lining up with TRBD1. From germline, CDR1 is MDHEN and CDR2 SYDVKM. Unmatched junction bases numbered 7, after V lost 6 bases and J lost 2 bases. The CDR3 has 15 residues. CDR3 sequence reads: CASSPLGQRNQPQHF. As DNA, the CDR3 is TGTGCCAGCAGCCCTCTGGGACAGCGCAATCAGCCCCAGCATTTT.

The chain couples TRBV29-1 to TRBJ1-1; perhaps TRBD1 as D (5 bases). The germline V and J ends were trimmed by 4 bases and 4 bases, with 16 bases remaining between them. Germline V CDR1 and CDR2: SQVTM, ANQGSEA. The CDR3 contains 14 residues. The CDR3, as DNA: TGCAGCGTTGTGGAAGCAGGGTCAGGCACTGAAGCTTTCTTT. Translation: CSVVEAGSGTEAFF.

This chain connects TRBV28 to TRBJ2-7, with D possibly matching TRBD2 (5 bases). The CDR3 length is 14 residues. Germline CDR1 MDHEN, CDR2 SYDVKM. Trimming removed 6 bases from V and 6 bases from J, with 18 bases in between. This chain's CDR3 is CASSPSSPPGEQYF. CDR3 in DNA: TGTGCCAGCAGCCCTAGCTCCCCACCCGGCGAGCAGTACTTC.

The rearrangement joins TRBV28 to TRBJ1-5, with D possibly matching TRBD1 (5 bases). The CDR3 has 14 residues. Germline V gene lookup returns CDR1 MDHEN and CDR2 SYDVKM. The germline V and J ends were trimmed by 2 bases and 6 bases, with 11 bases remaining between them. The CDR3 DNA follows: TGTGCCAGCAGTTTAATGGGCGGGGGTCAGCCCCAGCATTTT. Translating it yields CASSLMGGGQPQHF.

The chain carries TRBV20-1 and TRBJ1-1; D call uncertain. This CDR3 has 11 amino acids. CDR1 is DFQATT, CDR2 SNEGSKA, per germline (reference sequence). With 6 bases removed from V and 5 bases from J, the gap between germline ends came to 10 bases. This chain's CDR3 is CSAQQRTEAFF. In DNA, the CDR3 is TGCAGTGCCCAACAAAGAACTGAAGCTTTCTTT.

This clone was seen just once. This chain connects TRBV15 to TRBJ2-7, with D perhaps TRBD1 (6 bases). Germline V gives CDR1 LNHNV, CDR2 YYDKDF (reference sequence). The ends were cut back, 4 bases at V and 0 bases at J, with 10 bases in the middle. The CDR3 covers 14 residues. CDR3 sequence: CATSKDSYSYEQYF. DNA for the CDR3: TGTGCCACCAGCAAGGACAGTTACTCCTACGAGCAGTACTTC.

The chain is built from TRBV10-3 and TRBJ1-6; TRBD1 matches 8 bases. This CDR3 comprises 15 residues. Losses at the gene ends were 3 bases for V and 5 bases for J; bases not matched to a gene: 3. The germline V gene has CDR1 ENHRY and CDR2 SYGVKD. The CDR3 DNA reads TGTGCCATCAGTGATACAGGGGGTAATAATTCACCCCTCCACTTT. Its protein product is CAISDTGGNNSPLHF.

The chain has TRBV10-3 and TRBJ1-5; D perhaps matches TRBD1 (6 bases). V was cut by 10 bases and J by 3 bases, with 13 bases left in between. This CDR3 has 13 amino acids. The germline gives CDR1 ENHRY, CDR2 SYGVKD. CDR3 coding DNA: TGTGCCACCGAACAGGGTCCCAATCAGCCCCAGCATTTT. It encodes CATEQGPNQPQHF.

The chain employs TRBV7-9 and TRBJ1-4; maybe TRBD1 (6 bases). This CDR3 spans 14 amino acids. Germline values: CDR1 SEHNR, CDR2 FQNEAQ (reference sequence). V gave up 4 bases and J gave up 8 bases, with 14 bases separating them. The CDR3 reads CASSYDTGREKLFF. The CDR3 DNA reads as TGTGCCAGCAGCTATGACACAGGGCGCGAAAAACTGTTTTTT. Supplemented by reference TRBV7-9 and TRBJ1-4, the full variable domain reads DTGVSQNPRHKITKRGQNVTFRCDPISEHNRLYWYRQTLGQGPEFLTYFQNEAQLEKSRLLSDRFSAERPKGSFSTLEIQRTEQGDSAMYLCASSYDTGREKLFFGSGTQLSVL.

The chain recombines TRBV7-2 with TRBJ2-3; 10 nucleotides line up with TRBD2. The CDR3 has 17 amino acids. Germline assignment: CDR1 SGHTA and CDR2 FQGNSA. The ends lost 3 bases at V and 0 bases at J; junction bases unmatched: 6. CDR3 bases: TGTGCCAGCAGCTTGGCCCTGACTAGCGGGAGCACAGATACGCAGTATTTT. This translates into CASSLALTSGSTDTQYF.

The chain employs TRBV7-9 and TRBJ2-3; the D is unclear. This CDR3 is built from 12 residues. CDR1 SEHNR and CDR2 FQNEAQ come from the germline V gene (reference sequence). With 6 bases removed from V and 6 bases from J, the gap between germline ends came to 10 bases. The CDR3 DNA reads TGTGCCAGCAGTCCCGACGGGGATACGCAGTATTTT. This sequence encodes CASSPDGDTQYF.

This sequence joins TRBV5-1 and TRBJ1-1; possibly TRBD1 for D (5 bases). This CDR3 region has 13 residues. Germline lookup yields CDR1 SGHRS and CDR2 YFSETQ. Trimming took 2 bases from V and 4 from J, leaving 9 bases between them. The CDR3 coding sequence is TGCGCCAGCAGCTTCGGGGGAGGCACTGAAGCTTTCTTT. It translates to CASSFGGGTEAFF.

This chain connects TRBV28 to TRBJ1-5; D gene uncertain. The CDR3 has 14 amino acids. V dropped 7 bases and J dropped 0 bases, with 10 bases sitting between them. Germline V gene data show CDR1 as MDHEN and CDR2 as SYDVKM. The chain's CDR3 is CASILRSSNQPQHF. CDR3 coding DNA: TGTGCCAGCATCCTGAGAAGTAGCAATCAGCCCCAGCATTTT.

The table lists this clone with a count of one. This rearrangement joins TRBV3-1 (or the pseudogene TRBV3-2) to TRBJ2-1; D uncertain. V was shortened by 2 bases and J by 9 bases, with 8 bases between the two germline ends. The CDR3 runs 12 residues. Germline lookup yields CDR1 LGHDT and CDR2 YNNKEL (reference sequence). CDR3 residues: CASSQYEFEQFF. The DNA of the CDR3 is TGTGCCAGCAGCCAATACGAGTTTGAGCAGTTCTTC.

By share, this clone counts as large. The CDR3 here is CASSLLGDQPQHF. The CDR3 DNA reads as TGTGCCAGCAGCTTACTGGGCGATCAGCCCCAGCATTTT. V gene TRBV7-9 combines with J gene TRBJ1-5; D not resolved. CDR1 and CDR2 (germline): SEHNR, FQNEAQ (reference sequence). V lost 2 bases, J lost 5 bases, and 7 bases lay in between. The CDR3 consists of 13 residues. Looking up the rest from reference TRBV7-9 and TRBJ1-5 gives the full variable domain: DTGVSQNPRHKITKRGQNVTFRCDPISEHNRLYWYRQTLGQGPEFLTYFQNEAQLEKSRLLSDRFSAERPKGSFSTLEIQRTEQGDSAMYLCASSLLGDQPQHFGDGTRLSIL.

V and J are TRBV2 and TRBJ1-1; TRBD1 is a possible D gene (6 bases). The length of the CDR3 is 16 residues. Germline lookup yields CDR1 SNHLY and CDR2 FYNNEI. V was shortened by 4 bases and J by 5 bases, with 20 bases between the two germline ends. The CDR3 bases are TGTGCCAGCAGTGTCTCCTTATCCACAGGGATGACTGAAGCTTTCTTT. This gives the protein CASSVSLSTGMTEAFF.